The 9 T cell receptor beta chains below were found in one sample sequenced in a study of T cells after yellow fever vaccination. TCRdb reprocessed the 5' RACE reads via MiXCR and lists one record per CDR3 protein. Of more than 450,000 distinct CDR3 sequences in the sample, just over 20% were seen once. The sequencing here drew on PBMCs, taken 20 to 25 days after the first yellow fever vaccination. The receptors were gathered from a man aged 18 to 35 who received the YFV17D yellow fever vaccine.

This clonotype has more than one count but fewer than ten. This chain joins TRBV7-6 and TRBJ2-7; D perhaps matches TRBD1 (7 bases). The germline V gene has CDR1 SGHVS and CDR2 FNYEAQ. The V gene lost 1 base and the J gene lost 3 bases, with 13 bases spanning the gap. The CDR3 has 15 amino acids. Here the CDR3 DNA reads TGTGCCAGCAGCTTAGATACGCGGGACAGCTACGAGCAGTACGTC. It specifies CASSLDTRDSYEQYV.

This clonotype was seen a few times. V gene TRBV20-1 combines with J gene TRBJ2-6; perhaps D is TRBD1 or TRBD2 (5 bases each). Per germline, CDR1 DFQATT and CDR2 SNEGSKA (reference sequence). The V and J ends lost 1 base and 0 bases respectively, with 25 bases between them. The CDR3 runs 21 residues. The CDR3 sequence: CSARVFLWDRITSSGANVLTF. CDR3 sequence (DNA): TGCAGTGCTAGAGTTTTTCTGTGGGACCGGATAACTAGCTCTGGGGCCAACGTCCTGACTTTC.

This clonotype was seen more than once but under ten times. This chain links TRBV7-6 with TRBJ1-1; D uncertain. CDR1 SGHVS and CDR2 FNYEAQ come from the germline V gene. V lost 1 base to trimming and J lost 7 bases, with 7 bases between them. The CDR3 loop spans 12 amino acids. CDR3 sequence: CASSLVASEAFF. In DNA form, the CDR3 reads TGTGCCAGCAGCTTAGTCGCCAGTGAAGCTTTCTTT.

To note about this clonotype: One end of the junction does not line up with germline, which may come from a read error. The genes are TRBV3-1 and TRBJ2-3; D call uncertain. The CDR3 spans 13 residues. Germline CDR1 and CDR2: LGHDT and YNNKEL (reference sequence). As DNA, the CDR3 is TGTGCCTCCAGCCATCAGGTCACATATACGCAGTATTTT. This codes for CASSHQVTYTQYF.

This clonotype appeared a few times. The CDR3 spells CASSPRLLPSNTGELFF. The DNA of the CDR3 is TGTGCCAGCAGCCCCAGACTTCTCCCGTCGAACACCGGGGAGCTGTTTTTT. This rearrangement joins TRBV9 to TRBJ2-2, with D uncertain. Per the germline V gene, CDR1 is SGDLS and CDR2 is YYNGEE. The CDR3 consists of 17 residues. V was trimmed by 4 bases and J by 0 bases, leaving 16 bases between them.

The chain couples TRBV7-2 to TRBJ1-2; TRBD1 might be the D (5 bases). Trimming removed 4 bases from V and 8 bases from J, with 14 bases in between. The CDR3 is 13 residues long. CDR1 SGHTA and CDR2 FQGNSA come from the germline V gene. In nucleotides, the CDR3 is TGTGCCAGCAGCTCTTCTTGGGCAGGGGGCTACACCTTC. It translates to CASSSSWAGGYTF.

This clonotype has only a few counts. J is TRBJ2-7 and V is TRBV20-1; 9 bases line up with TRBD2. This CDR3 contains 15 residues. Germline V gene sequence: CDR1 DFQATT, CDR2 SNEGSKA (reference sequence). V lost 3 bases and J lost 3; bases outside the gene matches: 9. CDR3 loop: CSARPSGGNYYEQYV. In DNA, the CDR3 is TGCAGTGCTAGGCCCAGCGGGGGGAACTACTACGAGCAGTACGTC.

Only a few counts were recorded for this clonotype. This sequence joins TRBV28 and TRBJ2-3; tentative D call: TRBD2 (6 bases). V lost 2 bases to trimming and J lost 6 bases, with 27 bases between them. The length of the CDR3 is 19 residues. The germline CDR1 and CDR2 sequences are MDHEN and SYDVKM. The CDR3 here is CASSLRRRGLVGRGDTQYF. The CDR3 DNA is TGTGCCAGCAGTTTACGACGCCGGGGACTCGTAGGACGTGGGGATACGCAGTATTTT.

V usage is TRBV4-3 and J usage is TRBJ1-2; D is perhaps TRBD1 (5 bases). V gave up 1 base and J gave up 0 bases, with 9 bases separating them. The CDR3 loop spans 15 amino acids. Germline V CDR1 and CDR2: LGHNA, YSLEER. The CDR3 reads CASSQGTLSNYGYTF. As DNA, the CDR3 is TGCGCCAGCAGCCAAGGGACACTCTCTAACTATGGCTACACCTTC.